This T cell receptor beta chain was identified during a study of OX40 agonist ivuxolimab in advanced cancers. Study-level background: Patients took ivuxolimab, an agonistic anti-OX40 (CD134) antibody.

Any history of autoimmune disease or systemic immunosuppression disqualified patients. Baseline, cycle 4 day 1, and cycle 7 day 1 were the blood sampling points. Clones were sequenced by immunoSEQ multiplex PCR, and TCRdb holds only the in-frame ones, with some missing. Of around 87,000 clones listed, approximately 94% were seen once; the top ten hold about 2.4%. In the case of this clone: The target antigen is unknown.

Overall study results and limits: Clonal expansion by week 6 occurred in CD4+ and CD8+ blood T cells (at 0.1 to 3.0 mg/kg).

The clonotype originates from an adult with an advanced solid tumor such as melanoma, head and neck, liver or kidney cancer. Specimen: CD4+ or CD8+ T cells sorted from blood, collected in a trial of the OX40 agonist ivuxolimab.

The CDR3 DNA reads TGTGCCAGCAGGACTACGACAGGGGACTATGGCTACACCTTC. Protein product: CASRTTTGDYGYTF. The rearrangement links TRBV9 to TRBJ1-2; the match to TRBD1 covers 8 bases. This CDR3 contains 14 residues. Trimming cost V 5 bases and J 3 bases; bases outside gene matches: 6. The V gene's germline CDR1 is SGDLS and CDR2 YYNGEE.